The 23 T cell receptor beta chains below come from one sample, sequenced in a study of cytomegalovirus exposure and HLA in healthy donors. Here immunoSEQ multiplex PCR was the method, and the copy in TCRdb shows in-frame clones only, minus some. The table shows 150,000 to 200,000 clones, with approximately 88% occurring only once. Sequenced input: PBMCs. These receptors were taken from a man between 18 and 29 years old in good health and CMV-seropositive.

V is TRBV5-1 and J is TRBJ2-1; 16 positions agree with TRBD2. The V segment lost 4 bases and the J segment 9 bases; nucleotides outside the gene matches: 4. CDR3 size: 15 residues. Germline loops: CDR1 SGHRS, CDR2 YFSETQ. The CDR3 coding sequence is TGCGCCAGCAGCCCGGGACTAGCGGGAGGGTTTGAGCAGTTCTTC. Protein sequence: CASSPGLAGGFEQFF.

This chain links TRBV6-1 with TRBJ2-5, with a weak D call TRBD1 (6 bases). CDR1 is MNHNS, CDR2 SASEGT, per germline. CDR3 length equals 15 residues. The germline V and J ends were trimmed by 2 bases and 2 bases, with 12 bases remaining between them. The CDR3 reads CASSELQGGQETQYF. The CDR3 coding sequence is TGTGCCAGCAGTGAACTACAGGGTGGGCAAGAGACCCAGTACTTC.

V is TRBV6-4 and J is TRBJ2-3; tentative D call: TRBD1 (6 bases). The ends were cut back, 3 bases at V and 1 base at J, with 11 bases in the middle. Germline V lookup: CDR1 MRHNA, CDR2 SNTAGT. The CDR3 loop spans 15 amino acids. CDR3 bases: TGTGCCAGCAGTGATAATGCAGGGGGCACAGATACGCAGTATTTT. Translating it yields CASSDNAGGTDTQYF.

CDR3 sequence reads: CASSPLAGREAEQFF. The CDR3, as DNA: TGTGCCAGCAGCCCCCTCGCCGGTAGGGAGGCGGAGCAGTTCTTC. The J gene is TRBJ2-1, the V gene TRBV6-5; D perhaps matches TRBD2 (6 bases). V dropped 6 bases and J dropped 10 bases, with 22 bases sitting between them. CDR1 is MNHEY and CDR2 is SVGAGI in the germline V gene. This CDR3 is built from 15 residues.

V usage is TRBV7-9 and J usage is TRBJ1-2; 7 bases line up with TRBD1. The V and J ends lost 2 bases and 8 bases, in that order; junction bases with no gene match: 5. Germline CDR1 and CDR2: SEHNR and FQNEAQ (reference sequence). The CDR3 is 13 amino acids. CDR3 protein: CASSLSQGFGYTF. DNA for the CDR3: TGTGCCAGCAGCTTATCACAGGGGTTCGGCTACACCTTC.

This chain joins TRBV15 and TRBJ1-1, with 8 bases lining up with TRBD1. Germline lookup yields CDR1 LNHNV and CDR2 YYDKDF (reference sequence). Germline trimming cut 6 bases from V and 5 bases from J; bases unmatched to any gene: 5. There are 13 residues in the CDR3. CDR3 nucleotide sequence: TGTGCCACCAGGGACAGGGTGGGGACTGAAGCTTTCTTT. Translation gives CATRDRVGTEAFF.

V usage is TRBV2 and J usage is TRBJ2-5; D unresolved. The germline V gene encodes CDR1 SNHLY and CDR2 FYNNEI. Between the trimmed V and J ends, which lost 9 bases and 4 bases, there was a span of 3 bases. CDR3 size: 9 residues. This CDR3 is CARRETQYF. CDR3 sequence (DNA): TGTGCCAGGCGAGAGACCCAGTACTTC.

The genes are TRBV27 and TRBJ1-5; D possibly corresponds to TRBD1 (6 bases). The germline V and J ends were trimmed by 4 bases and 4 bases, with 17 bases remaining between them. The CDR3 sequence is 16 residues long. Germline V gene sequence: CDR1 MNHEY, CDR2 SMNVEV (reference sequence). Written as DNA, the CDR3 is TGTGCCAGCAGTTCGGGGCGGGGGCAGTTTAATCAGCCCCAGCATTTT. It specifies CASSSGRGQFNQPQHF.

V usage is TRBV7-2 and J usage is TRBJ2-3; TRBD2 aligns across 10 bases. V was pared by 4 bases and J by 1 base, with 11 bases of the junction left unmatched. CDR3 length: 18 residues. Germline V gene sequence: CDR1 SGHTA, CDR2 FQGNSA. The CDR3 region has the DNA TGTGCCAGCAGCTATCCCAGCGGGAGGGCTCTGGGCACAGATACGCAGTATTTT. Amino acid sequence: CASSYPSGRALGTDTQYF. The full variable domain, its missing parts supplied by reference TRBV7-2 and TRBJ2-3, is GAGVSQSPSNKVTEKGKDVELRCDPISGHTALYWYRQSLGQGLEFLIYFQGNSAPDKSGLPSDRFSAERTGGSVSTLTIQRTQQEDSAVYLCASSYPSGRALGTDTQYFGPGTRLTVL.

This clone was recorded a few times. The CDR3 DNA follows: TGTGCCAGCAGCAAAAACGACAGGGACCACGAGCAGTACTTC. Residues: CASSKNDRDHEQYF. The V call is TRBV7-3, the J call TRBJ2-7; 7 bases align to TRBD1. The V gene's germline CDR1 is SGHTA and CDR2 FQGTGA. The CDR3 length is 14 residues. V dropped 5 bases and J dropped 5; count of bases not matched to a gene: 9.

The chain recombines TRBV6-5 with TRBJ2-4; 9 positions match TRBD2. V dropped 6 bases and J dropped 1; count of bases not matched to a gene: 4. The germline V gene encodes CDR1 MNHEY and CDR2 SVGAGI. There are 15 residues in the CDR3. Here the CDR3 reads CASSFSGSAKNIQYF. The CDR3 coding sequence is TGTGCCAGCAGCTTTAGCGGGAGTGCCAAAAACATTCAGTACTTC.

The chain combines TRBV4-2 with TRBJ2-5; D gene ambiguous. The CDR3 has 13 amino acids. Germline V lookup: CDR1 LGHNA, CDR2 YNFKEQ. Trimming shortened V by 0 bases and J by 8 bases, and 10 bases separated the two germline ends. The DNA of the CDR3 is TGTGCCAGCAGCCAAGAAGGCCGGGTTACCCAGTACTTC. Amino acids: CASSQEGRVTQYF.

V gene TRBV28 combines with J gene TRBJ1-1; TRBD1 aligns across 8 bases. After removal of 5 bases from V and 4 bases from J, the junction contained 3 bases not matched to a gene. The CDR3 spans 13 residues. Germline CDR1 MDHEN, CDR2 SYDVKM. The CDR3 DNA sequence: TGTGCCAGCAGTCCGGACAGGGTCACTGAAGCTTTCTTT. This codes for CASSPDRVTEAFF.

This sequence joins TRBV5-1 and TRBJ2-2; D might be TRBD2 (7 bases). In germline, CDR1 is SGHRS, CDR2 YFSETQ. V lost 4 bases to trimming and J lost 3 bases, with 19 bases between them. The CDR3 is 17 residues long. CDR3: CASSKEGGGPHTGELFF. The CDR3 DNA reads as TGCGCCAGCAGCAAAGAAGGGGGAGGGCCTCACACCGGGGAGCTGTTTTTT.

This clone was seen a single time. The chain couples TRBV6-1 to TRBJ2-7, with D unresolved. The germline CDR1 and CDR2 sequences are MNHNS and SASEGT. The CDR3 totals 13 residues. V lost 2 bases to trimming and J lost 1 base, with 6 bases between them. As DNA, the CDR3 is TGTGCCAGCAGTGAATTCGAGTCCTACGAGCAGTACTTC. Its translation is CASSEFESYEQYF.

The chain joins TRBV27 to TRBJ2-5, with D maybe TRBD2 (5 bases). The V gene lost 8 bases and the J gene lost 1 base, with 8 bases spanning the gap. Germline loops: CDR1 MNHEY, CDR2 SMNVEV (reference sequence). The CDR3 is made up of 12 amino acids. CDR3 bases: TGTGCCAGCGCGGGCAGCCAAGAGACCCAGTACTTC. Amino acids: CASAGSQETQYF.

V is TRBV7-2 and J is TRBJ2-7; the match to TRBD1 covers 7 bases. V trimming: 5 bases; J trimming: 7 bases; junction bases outside the gene matches: 5. Germline CDR1 is SGHTA and CDR2 is FQGNSA. The CDR3 extends over 12 amino acids. CDR3 nucleotides: TGTGCCAGCAGCCTCAACAGGGGAGAGCAGTACTTC. The encoded protein is CASSLNRGEQYF.

V is TRBV27 and J is TRBJ2-1; 11 bases align to TRBD2. This CDR3 has 16 residues. The ends lost 5 bases at V and 7 bases at J; junction bases unmatched: 10. Germline V lookup: CDR1 MNHEY, CDR2 SMNVEV (reference sequence). CDR3: CASSPIAGGPWNEQFF. Here the CDR3 DNA reads TGTGCCAGCAGTCCGATAGCGGGAGGGCCTTGGAATGAGCAGTTCTTC.

The V and J genes are TRBV28 and TRBJ2-2; D ambiguous. Germline CDR1 is MDHEN and CDR2 is SYDVKM. With 11 bases removed from V and 0 bases from J, the gap between germline ends came to 10 bases. The CDR3 consists of 13 residues. The CDR3 region has the DNA TGTGCCGGCTCCCTTACGAACACCGGGGAGCTGTTTTTT. Translated: CAGSLTNTGELFF.

The V and J genes are TRBV6-5 and TRBJ1-2, with TRBD1 identical over 7 bases. The CDR3 consists of 13 residues. V was pared by 6 bases and J by 1 base, with 2 bases of the junction left unmatched. From germline, CDR1 is MNHEY and CDR2 SVGAGI. In nucleotides, the CDR3 is TGTGCCAGCAGCCGACAGGGTAACTATGGCTACACCTTC. It specifies CASSRQGNYGYTF.

The genes are TRBV4-2 and TRBJ1-2; 9 nucleotides match TRBD1. This CDR3 has 20 residues. With V trimmed by 8 bases and J by 0 bases, 22 bases remained unmatched. Germline-derived CDR1 and CDR2 are LGHNA and YNFKEQ. The chain's CDR3 is CASVGQGGAVPDDSNYGYTF. CDR3 nucleotides: TGTGCCAGCGTGGGACAGGGAGGTGCGGTCCCGGATGACTCTAACTATGGCTACACCTTC.

The rearrangement links TRBV18 to TRBJ2-3, with D hard to call. V shed 6 bases and J shed 0 bases, with 13 bases lying between them. The CDR3 contains 15 residues. The germline CDR1 and CDR2 sequences are KGHSH and LQKENI. CDR3 sequence: CASSPPLPSTDTQYF. In nucleotides, the CDR3 is TGTGCCAGCTCTCCCCCGCTACCGAGCACAGATACGCAGTATTTT.

CDR3 bases: TGTGCCAGCTCCTCGGCTAGCGGATACAATGAGCAGTTCTTC. Its translation: CASSSASGYNEQFF. The V and J genes are TRBV28 and TRBJ2-1; 7 bases are a match to TRBD2. CDR1 is MDHEN, CDR2 SYDVKM, per germline. The CDR3 runs to 14 residues. Unmatched junction bases numbered 8, after V lost 8 bases and J lost 4 bases.